The 21 T cell receptor beta chains given below trace back to one sample, sequenced in a study of T-cell memory formation after mild COVID-19. TCRdb processed the 5' RACE reads anew with MiXCR; each CDR3 protein has one entry. The sample shows approximately 210,000 distinct CDR3 sequences, roughly a tenth of them seen only once. The sequenced sample consisted of PBMCs or a T cell subset sorted from them (not recorded which). The receptors come from a man between 18 and 35 years old who had mild COVID-19 (a few samples of this study predate the infection). Cell type and time point are not known.

The sample holds a few counts of this clonotype. V and J are TRBV18 and TRBJ2-1; a weak D match, TRBD1 (6 bases). V gave up 1 base and J gave up 8 bases, with 12 bases separating them. Germline V gene data show CDR1 as KGHSH and CDR2 as LQKENI. The CDR3 sequence is 14 residues long. The DNA for the CDR3 is TGTGCCAGCTCACCACGGGCAGGGGCGGATGAGCAGTTCTTC. It codes for CASSPRAGADEQFF. The variable domain in full, with the rest retrieved from reference TRBV18 and TRBJ2-1, is NAGVMQNPRHLVRRRGQEARLRCSPMKGHSHVYWYRQLPEEGLKFMVYLQKENIIDESGMPKERFSAEFPKEGPSILRIQQVVRGDSAAYFCASSPRAGADEQFFGPGTRLTVL.

There are a few counts of this clonotype. The V gene is TRBV9, the J gene TRBJ2-2; 7 bases fit TRBD1. Germline trimming cut 3 bases from V and 3 bases from J; bases unmatched to any gene: 2. This CDR3 region has 14 residues. Germline assignment: CDR1 SGDLS and CDR2 YYNGEE. CDR3 loop: CASSAQGYTGELFF. In nucleotides, the CDR3 is TGTGCCAGCAGCGCACAGGGGTACACCGGGGAGCTGTTTTTT.

The chain has TRBV9 and TRBJ2-7; D not certain. V lost 0 bases and J 6 bases, leaving 10 bases between the germline ends. Germline CDR1 SGDLS, CDR2 YYNGEE. CDR3 length equals 13 residues. The CDR3 here is CASSVGPLGEQYF. In nucleotides, the CDR3 is TGTGCCAGCAGCGTAGGGCCGCTCGGCGAGCAGTACTTC.

This clonotype was observed at least ten times. V gene TRBV20-1 combines with J gene TRBJ2-7, with D unclear. This CDR3 has 12 amino acids. The germline CDR1 and CDR2 sequences are DFQATT and SNEGSKA (reference sequence). Here the CDR3 reads CSPTTAHLLQYV. DNA of the CDR3: TGCAGCCCCACTACAGCGCATTTACTACAGTACGTC.

This clonotype has more than one count but fewer than ten. The gene calls are TRBV7-7 and TRBJ2-7, with 7 nucleotides matching TRBD1. V lost 1 base, J lost 5 bases, and 5 bases stayed unmatched. CDR3 length equals 14 residues. Germline CDR1 is SSHAT and CDR2 is FNYEAQ (reference sequence). CDR3 protein: CASSLGTGAHEQYF. The DNA for the CDR3 is TGTGCCAGCAGCTTAGGGACAGGTGCCCACGAGCAGTACTTC.

In its sample, this clonotype was seen many times. V is TRBV29-1 and J is TRBJ2-5; no definite D call. The CDR3 consists of 12 residues. The germline gives CDR1 SQVTM, CDR2 ANQGSEA. V was pared by 3 bases and J by 5 bases, with 10 bases between. The CDR3 nucleotides read TGCAGCGTTGATGAGACGACGGAGACCCAGTACTTC. As protein: CSVDETTETQYF.

This clonotype has a handful of counts. The genes are TRBV9 and TRBJ2-2, with D perhaps matching TRBD1 (6 bases). The V end was cut by 4 bases, the J end by 3 bases, with 13 bases between. The CDR3 is made up of 15 amino acids. Germline assignment: CDR1 SGDLS and CDR2 YYNGEE. The CDR3 here is CASSRLGADTGELFF. The DNA for the CDR3 is TGTGCCAGCAGCAGGTTGGGGGCGGACACCGGGGAGCTGTTTTTT.

This clonotype was detected a few times. This chain links TRBV7-3 with TRBJ2-1, with TRBD2 matching 8 bases. Germline CDR1 reads SGHTA; CDR2 reads FQGTGA. The CDR3 has 17 amino acids. The ends lost 4 bases at V and 0 bases at J; junction bases unmatched: 8. CDR3 DNA sequence: TGTGCCAGCAGCTATAGCGGGGTCCGTAGCTCCTACAATGAGCAGTTCTTC. It encodes CASSYSGVRSSYNEQFF. Variable domain in full (rest from reference TRBV7-3 and TRBJ2-1): GAGVSQTPSNKVTEKGKYVELRCDPISGHTALYWYRQSLGQGPEFLIYFQGTGAADDSGLPNDRFFAVRPEGSVSTLKIQRTERGDSAVYLCASSYSGVRSSYNEQFFGPGTRLTVL.

This clonotype was detected many times. The J gene is TRBJ1-1, the V gene TRBV3-1; possible D gene TRBD1, 6 bases. The germline CDR1 and CDR2 sequences are LGHDT and YNNKEL (reference sequence). The CDR3 is 13 amino acids. V dropped 0 bases and J dropped 10 bases, with 12 bases sitting between them. CDR3 sequence (DNA): TGTGCCAGCAGCCAAGATCTAGCCAGGGGAGCTTTCTTT. Its translation: CASSQDLARGAFF. Using reference TRBV3-1 and TRBJ1-1 for the parts outside the CDR3, the full variable domain is DTAVSQTPKYLVTQMGNDKSIKCEQNLGHDTMYWYKQDSKKFLKIMFSYNNKELIINETVPNRFSPKSPDKAHLNLHINSLELGDSAVYFCASSQDLARGAFFGQGTRLTVV.

This clonotype was seen more than once but under ten times. The rearrangement links TRBV6-5 to TRBJ2-7; D is perhaps TRBD1 or TRBD2 (5 bases each). This CDR3 has 17 amino acids. The V end lost 6 bases, the J end lost 0 bases, and 21 bases lay between the germline ends. The germline V gene encodes CDR1 MNHEY and CDR2 SVGAGI. The CDR3 reads CASSHALGPTSSYEQYF. As DNA, the CDR3 is TGTGCCAGCAGCCATGCCTTGGGACCGACGAGCTCCTACGAGCAGTACTTC.

The chain uses TRBV20-1 and TRBJ1-5; 12 nucleotides align to TRBD1. V was pared by 6 bases and J by 5 bases, with 11 bases of the junction left unmatched. The CDR3 contains 16 residues. Germline CDR1 DFQATT, CDR2 SNEGSKA (reference sequence). The CDR3 protein is CSALAWDRGHDQPQHF. CDR3 sequence (DNA): TGCAGTGCCCTAGCGTGGGACAGGGGGCATGATCAGCCCCAGCATTTT.

The rearrangement uses TRBV9 and TRBJ2-7; D perhaps matches TRBD2 (7 bases). Germline loops: CDR1 SGDLS, CDR2 YYNGEE. The CDR3 contains 15 residues. Trimming took 2 bases from V and 2 from J, leaving 14 bases between them. The CDR3 here is CASSVRGAEAYEQYF. The CDR3 nucleotides read TGTGCCAGCAGCGTCCGGGGGGCCGAAGCCTACGAGCAGTACTTC.

In its sample, this clonotype was seen a few times. The genes are TRBV20-1 and TRBJ2-3, with 9 positions matching TRBD1. V dropped 3 bases and J dropped 6; count of bases not matched to a gene: 7. Germline loops: CDR1 DFQATT, CDR2 SNEGSKA (reference sequence). The CDR3 consists of 14 residues. The CDR3 sequence is CSASGTGFVDTQYF. The CDR3 nucleotides are TGCAGTGCTAGCGGGACAGGGTTTGTCGATACGCAGTATTTT.

This clonotype appeared a few times. This rearrangement joins TRBV10-3 to TRBJ1-1, with TRBD1 identical over 8 bases. Per germline, CDR1 ENHRY and CDR2 SYGVKD. This CDR3 contains 12 residues. V lost 8 bases, J lost 7 bases, and 6 bases stayed unmatched. The DNA of the CDR3 is TGTGCCATCCGAGGACAGGGAGATGAAGCTTTCTTT. This translates into CAIRGQGDEAFF.

The chain combines TRBV4-3 with TRBJ1-6; D not resolved. The CDR3 has 18 amino acids. Germline CDR1 and CDR2: LGHNA and YSLEER. V shed 0 bases and J shed 3 bases, with 15 bases lying between them. The CDR3 loop is CASSQDSVQPYYNSPLHF. Written as DNA, the CDR3 is TGCGCCAGCAGCCAAGATTCCGTCCAGCCATACTATAATTCACCCCTCCACTTT.

This clonotype showed up many times. The chain recombines TRBV4-2 with TRBJ2-5; TRBD2 agrees at 7 bases. CDR3 length: 15 amino acids. With V trimmed by 7 bases and J by 1 base, 9 bases remained unmatched. Per the germline V gene, CDR1 is LGHNA and CDR2 is YNFKEQ. CDR3 sequence reads: CASTPTGGPQETQYF. For the CDR3, the DNA is TGTGCCAGCACCCCTACGGGGGGACCCCAAGAGACCCAGTACTTC.

This clonotype was seen at least ten times. The chain links TRBV18 to TRBJ1-1, with D possibly TRBD1 on 5 matching bases. The V gene's germline CDR1 is KGHSH and CDR2 LQKENI. V was clipped by 3 bases and J by 1 base, with 9 bases between them. This CDR3 region has 14 residues. The CDR3 region is CASSPRQGNTEAFF. The CDR3 region has the DNA TGTGCCAGCTCACCGAGGCAGGGGAACACTGAAGCTTTCTTT.

The rearrangement joins TRBV27 to TRBJ2-7, with D unclear. V lost 5 bases to trimming and J lost 4 bases, with 6 bases between them. Germline V CDR1 and CDR2: MNHEY, SMNVEV (reference sequence). The CDR3 sequence is 11 residues long. The CDR3 DNA follows: TGTGCCAGCAGTGCAAAGTACGAGCAGTACTTC. It yields the protein CASSAKYEQYF.

CDR3 sequence reads: CASSLGGQRSTDTQYF. The CDR3 nucleotides read TGCGCCAGCAGCTTAGGAGGACAACGGAGCACAGATACGCAGTATTTT. The genes are TRBV5-1 and TRBJ2-3; the D call may be TRBD1 or TRBD2 (5 bases each). Germline assignment: CDR1 SGHRS and CDR2 YFSETQ. With 2 bases removed from V and 0 bases from J, the gap between germline ends came to 13 bases. The CDR3 totals 16 residues.

This clonotype was counted between two and nine times. The chain recombines TRBV11-2 with TRBJ1-6, with D possibly being TRBD1 (5 bases). Trimming took 5 bases from V and 5 from J, leaving 16 bases between them. The germline V gene has CDR1 SGHAT and CDR2 FQNNGV. The CDR3 covers 16 residues. CDR3 protein: CASSPTPGLHNSPLHF. The CDR3 coding sequence is TGTGCCAGCAGCCCCACACCGGGACTGCATAATTCACCCCTCCACTTT.

This clonotype turned up a few times. The V call is TRBV5-1, the J call TRBJ2-3; 10 nucleotides line up with TRBD1. The CDR3 has 14 residues. Germline trimming cut 5 bases from V and 4 bases from J; bases unmatched to any gene: 4. The V gene's germline CDR1 is SGHRS and CDR2 YFSETQ. The CDR3 DNA sequence: TGCGCCAGCAGTAACGGACAGGGGGCAGATACGCAGTATTTT. Its protein product is CASSNGQGADTQYF.